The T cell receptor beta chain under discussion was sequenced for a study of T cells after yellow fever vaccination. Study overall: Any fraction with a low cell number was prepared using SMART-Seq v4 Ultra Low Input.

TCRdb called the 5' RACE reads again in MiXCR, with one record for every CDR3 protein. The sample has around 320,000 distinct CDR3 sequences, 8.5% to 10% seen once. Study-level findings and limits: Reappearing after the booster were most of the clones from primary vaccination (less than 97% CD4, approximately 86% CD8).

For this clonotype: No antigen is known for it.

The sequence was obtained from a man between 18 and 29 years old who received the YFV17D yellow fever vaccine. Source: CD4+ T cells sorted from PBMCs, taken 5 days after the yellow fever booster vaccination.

The CDR3 region has the DNA TGTGCCAGCAGTTACGGGGGGTACGCCTACAATGAGCAGTTCTTC. Translating it yields CASSYGGYAYNEQFF. J is TRBJ2-1 and V is TRBV6-5; perhaps TRBD2 as D (6 bases). This CDR3 spans 15 amino acids. V was cut by 2 bases and J by 2 bases, with 10 bases left in between. CDR1 and CDR2 from the germline V gene are MNHEY and SVGAGI.